This T cell receptor (beta chain) derives from a study of blood T cells in healthy people across ages. The donors, all healthy, were Caucasians living in Russia, aged 6 to 90. Study results and caveats: CMV infection status of these donors was not known. Comparison with aged donors showed that long-lived donors had more naive CD4+ cells and higher diversity.

The authors ran a second PCR of 7 to 11 cycles using a sample-barcoded 5' primer and a J-beta primer mix. MiXCR, applied by TCRdb to the 5' RACE reads, yields one record per CDR3 protein. Of approximately 940,000 distinct CDR3 sequences listed, 45% to 50% were seen once; the top ten hold roughly 13%. Comment on this clonotype: Its antigen remains unknown.

Germline CDR1 SGHAT, CDR2 FQNNGV. The V end was cut by 5 bases, the J end by 5 bases, with 15 bases between. The CDR3 contains 14 residues. V usage is TRBV11-2 and J usage is TRBJ1-2; D perhaps matches TRBD1 (6 bases). This clonotype was sampled from a man between 25 and 39 years old in good health. Sequencing was performed on blood. CDR3 amino acids: CASSPLGGGYGYTF. The CDR3 DNA reads TGTGCCAGCAGCCCCCTTGGGGGCGGGTATGGCTACACCTTC.